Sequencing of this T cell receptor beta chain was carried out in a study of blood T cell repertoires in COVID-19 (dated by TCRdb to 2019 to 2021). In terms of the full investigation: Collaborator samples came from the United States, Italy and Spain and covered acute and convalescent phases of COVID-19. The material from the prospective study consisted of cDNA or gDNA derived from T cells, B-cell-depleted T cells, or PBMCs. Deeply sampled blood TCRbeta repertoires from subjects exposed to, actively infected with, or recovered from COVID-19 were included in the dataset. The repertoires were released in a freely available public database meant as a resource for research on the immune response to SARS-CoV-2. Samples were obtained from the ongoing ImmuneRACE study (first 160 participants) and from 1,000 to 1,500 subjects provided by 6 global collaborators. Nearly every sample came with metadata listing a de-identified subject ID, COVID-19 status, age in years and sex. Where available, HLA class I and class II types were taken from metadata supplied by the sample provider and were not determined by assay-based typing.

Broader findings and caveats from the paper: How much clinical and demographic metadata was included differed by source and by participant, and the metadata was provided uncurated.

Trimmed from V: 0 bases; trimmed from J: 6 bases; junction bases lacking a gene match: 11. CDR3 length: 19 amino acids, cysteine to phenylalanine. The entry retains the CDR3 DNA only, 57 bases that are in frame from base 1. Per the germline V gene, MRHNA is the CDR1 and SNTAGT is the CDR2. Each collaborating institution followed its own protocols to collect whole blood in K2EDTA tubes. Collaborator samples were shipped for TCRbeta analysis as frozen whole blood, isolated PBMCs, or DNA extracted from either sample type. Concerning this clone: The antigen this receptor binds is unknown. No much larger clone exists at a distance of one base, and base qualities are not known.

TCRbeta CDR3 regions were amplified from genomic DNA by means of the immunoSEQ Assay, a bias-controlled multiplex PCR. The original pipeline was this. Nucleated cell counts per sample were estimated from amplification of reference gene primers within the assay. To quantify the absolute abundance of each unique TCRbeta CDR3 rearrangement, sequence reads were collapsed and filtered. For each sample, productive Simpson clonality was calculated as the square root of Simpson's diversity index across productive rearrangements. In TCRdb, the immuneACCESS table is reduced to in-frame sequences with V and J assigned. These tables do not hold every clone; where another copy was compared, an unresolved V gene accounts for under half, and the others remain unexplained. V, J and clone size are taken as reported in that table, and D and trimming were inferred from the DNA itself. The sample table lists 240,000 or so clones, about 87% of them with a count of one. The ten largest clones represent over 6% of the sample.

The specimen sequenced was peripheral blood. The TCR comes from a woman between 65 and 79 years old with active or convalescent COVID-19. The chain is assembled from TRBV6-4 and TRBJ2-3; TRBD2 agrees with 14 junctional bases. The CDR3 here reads CASSDSRGLAGASSDTQYF. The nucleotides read TGTGCCAGCAGTGACTCGAGGGGACTAGCGGGGGCCTCTTCGGATACGCAGTATTTT.